What follows describes a single TCR beta chain. Its antigen is unknown. These data belong to a study of blood T cells in healthy people across ages. Overall study findings and caveats: Diversity was higher, and naive CD4+ cells more numerous, in long-lived donors than in aged donors. Naive T cell percentage showed a strong correlation with TCR beta diversity.

Researchers report isolating at least 6.5 million PBMCs per sample. The CDR3 has 13 residues. V lost 4 bases to trimming and J lost 3 bases, with 7 bases between them. PCR was performed a second time for about 7 to 11 cycles using a sample-barcoded 5' primer and a J-beta primer mix. Each CDR3 protein is one row after TCRdb ran MiXCR on the 5' RACE reads. The profile covers some 800,000 distinct CDR3 sequences, with roughly 25% appearing a single time and under 4.5% taken by the ten largest. Separately, the same data were catalogued under a study of T cells of mothers and their children. That investigation notes: Several million TCR beta reads per child versus over 9 million per mother.

The sequence derives from a boy aged 5-17 years in good health. Material: blood. The chain carries TRBV12-3 or TRBV12-4 and TRBJ2-1; D unresolved. The CDR3 reads CASSWSNYNEQFF. DNA of the CDR3: TGTGCCAGCAGTTGGTCCAACTACAATGAGCAGTTCTTC.